A single sample gave rise to the 4 T cell receptor beta chains below, sequenced in a study of blood T cell repertoires in COVID-19. Assay used: immunoSEQ multiplex PCR; TCRdb lists only in-frame clones, some missing. The table records 20,000 to 25,000 clones, about 78% of them present only once. Sequencing was carried out using peripheral blood. The receptors shown here come from a man aged 60 to 75 with active COVID-19.

J is TRBJ1-6 and V is TRBV4-1; 8 positions match TRBD1. The CDR3 runs to 15 residues. CDR1 MGHRA and CDR2 YSYEKL come from the germline V gene. The V gene end was trimmed by 3 bases and the J gene end by 10 bases; junction bases not matched to a gene: 8. The CDR3 loop is CASSHQDREGSPLHF. As DNA, the CDR3 is TGCGCCAGCAGCCATCAGGACAGGGAGGGCTCACCCCTCCACTTT.

The chain links TRBV9 to TRBJ2-7, with D possibly matching TRBD2 (6 bases). The length of the CDR3 is 13 residues. Trimming cost V 4 bases and J 1 base, with 9 bases left between them. Per germline, CDR1 SGDLS and CDR2 YYNGEE. CDR3 coding DNA: TGTGCCAGCAGCAAGGGACTTTCCTACGAGCAGTACTTC. Translating it yields CASSKGLSYEQYF.

V usage is TRBV5-1 and J usage is TRBJ2-5, with D perhaps matching TRBD2 (6 bases). The CDR3 covers 14 residues. Germline V gene lookup returns CDR1 SGHRS and CDR2 YFSETQ. V lost 2 bases to trimming and J lost 4 bases, with 12 bases between them. The CDR3 spells CASSLLPGLETQYF. The CDR3 DNA reads TGCGCCAGCAGCTTACTCCCGGGACTAGAGACCCAGTACTTC.

The rearrangement links TRBV5-6 to TRBJ1-1, with no clear D. Germline values: CDR1 SGHDT, CDR2 YYEEEE. The CDR3 consists of 15 residues. V shed 0 bases and J shed 0 bases, with 9 bases lying between them. CDR3 in amino acids: CASSLDPSLNTEAFF. The CDR3 DNA sequence: TGTGCCAGCAGCTTGGATCCTAGTTTGAACACTGAAGCTTTCTTT.